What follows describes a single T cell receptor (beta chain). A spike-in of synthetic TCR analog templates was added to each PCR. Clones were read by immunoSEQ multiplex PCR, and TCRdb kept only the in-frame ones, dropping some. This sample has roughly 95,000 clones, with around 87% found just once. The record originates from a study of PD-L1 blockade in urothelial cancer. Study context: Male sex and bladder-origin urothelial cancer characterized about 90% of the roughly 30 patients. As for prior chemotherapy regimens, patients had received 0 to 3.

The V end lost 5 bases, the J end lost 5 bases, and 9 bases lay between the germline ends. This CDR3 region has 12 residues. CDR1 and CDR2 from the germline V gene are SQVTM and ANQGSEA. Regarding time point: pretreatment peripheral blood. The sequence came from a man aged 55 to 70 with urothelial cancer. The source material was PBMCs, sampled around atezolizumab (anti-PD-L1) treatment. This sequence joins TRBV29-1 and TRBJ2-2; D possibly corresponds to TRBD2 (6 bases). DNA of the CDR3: TGCAGCGTTTTCGGAGGGACCGGGGAGCTGTTTTTT. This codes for CSVFGGTGELFF.